This TCR beta chain was recovered during a study of cytotoxic CD8 clonotypes in ibrutinib-treated CLL. The study's findings and limits: Public clonotypes, found uncommonly, either contracted or stayed stable on treatment. Having risen at ibrutinib response, clonality had fallen back toward baseline by progression.

With respect to this clone: What it binds is not known.

Generated by immunoSEQ multiplex PCR, the TCRdb table keeps only in-frame clones and is missing some. Here the sample spans roughly 200,000 clones, around 70% being singletons. CDR3 length: 13 amino acids. Trimming took off 4 bases at V and 2 bases at J, with 8 bases between the two ends. Germline V gene data show CDR1 as KGHSH and CDR2 as LQKENI. This chain uses TRBV18 with TRBJ2-5; D is uncertain. The sequence came from a human donor with chronic lymphocytic leukemia. Material: PBMCs, obtained after 24 months of ibrutinib treatment. CDR3 loop: CASSLYHQETQYF. The CDR3 bases are TGTGCCAGCTCACTGTACCATCAAGAGACCCAGTACTTC.